Below, 25 T cell receptor beta chains from the same sample are listed, as sequenced in a study of radiotherapy plus CTLA-4 blockade in lung cancer. TCRdb's copy holds only in-frame clones and misses some; the assay was immunoSEQ multiplex PCR. This sample carries some 70,000 clones, 79% of them seen once, and the ten largest clones take about 10%. Here the sequenced sample was peripheral blood, taken from a patient treated with radiotherapy plus ipilimumab. The source is a human donor with non-small cell lung cancer who had a complete response to radiotherapy plus ipilimumab.

The V gene is TRBV19, the J gene TRBJ1-1, with 7 nucleotides matching TRBD1. This CDR3 is built from 14 residues. Germline CDR1 LNHDA, CDR2 SQIVND (reference sequence). The V segment lost 5 bases and the J segment 0 bases; nucleotides outside the gene matches: 3. This CDR3 reads CASSLDRVNTEAFF. CDR3 sequence (DNA): TGTGCCAGTAGTCTCGACAGGGTGAACACTGAAGCTTTCTTT.

This clone was recorded once. The gene calls are TRBV6-6 and TRBJ1-5, with D perhaps TRBD1 (6 bases). Germline CDR1 is MNHNY and CDR2 is SVGAGI (reference sequence). The V end was cut by 6 bases, the J end by 4 bases, with 13 bases between. The CDR3 has 14 amino acids. The CDR3 here is CASSPQGQNQPQHF. In DNA form, the CDR3 reads TGTGCCAGCAGCCCACAGGGCCAGAATCAGCCCCAGCATTTT.

The chain combines TRBV6-5 with TRBJ2-5; a weak D match, TRBD1 (7 bases). Germline-derived CDR1 and CDR2 are MNHEY and SVGAGI. V lost 2 bases and J lost 9, with 10 bases in between. The CDR3 sequence is 12 residues long. The CDR3 spells CASSYPRGAQYF. CDR3 nucleotide sequence: TGTGCCAGCAGTTACCCCAGGGGGGCCCAGTACTTC.

CDR3 in amino acids: CASSQQGQGEQYV. The CDR3 coding sequence is TGTGCCAGCAGCCAACAGGGCCAGGGAGAGCAGTACGTC. The V gene is TRBV6-6, the J gene TRBJ2-7; TRBD1 is a possible D gene (6 bases). The CDR3 is 13 residues long. CDR1 is MNHNY and CDR2 is SVGAGI in the germline V gene (reference sequence). V gave up 6 bases and J gave up 7 bases, with 16 bases separating them.

The chain uses TRBV2 and TRBJ2-4; TRBD1 matches at 10 bases. Trimming took 1 base from V and 8 from J; bases not matched to a gene: 5. This CDR3 has 15 amino acids. Germline CDR1 is SNHLY and CDR2 is FYNNEI. CDR3 amino acids: CASSEGGQGWYIQYF. CDR3 nucleotides: TGTGCCAGCAGTGAAGGGGGACAGGGGTGGTACATTCAGTACTTC.

The chain recombines TRBV5-4 with TRBJ2-1; 11 bases match TRBD2. With 4 bases clipped from V and 7 bases from J, the junction kept 19 bases outside the gene matches. Per the germline V gene, CDR1 is SGHNT and CDR2 is YYREEE (reference sequence). The CDR3 has 19 amino acids. This CDR3 is CASSLHLLAGVNRGNEQFF. CDR3 DNA sequence: TGTGCCAGCAGCCTGCATTTACTAGCGGGGGTCAACCGGGGAAATGAGCAGTTCTTC.

This clone showed up just a few times. Other DNA sequences from this sample encode an identical CDR3 as well. The chain recombines TRBV6-6 with TRBJ1-1, with D unclear. CDR3 length: 13 residues. Germline values: CDR1 MNHNY, CDR2 SVGAGI (reference sequence). Trimming pared 0 bases from V and 2 bases from J, leaving 4 bases between. The CDR3 bases are TGTGCCAGCAGTTACTCGAGCAACACTGAAGCTTTCTTT. Its translation is CASSYSSNTEAFF.

V gene TRBV9 combines with J gene TRBJ2-2; D ambiguous. CDR1 and CDR2 (germline): SGDLS, YYNGEE. Deletions cut 3 bases from V and 4 bases from J, with 7 bases between. This CDR3 has 13 residues. This chain's CDR3 is CASSADVTGELFF. The CDR3 region has the DNA TGTGCCAGCAGCGCGGACGTCACCGGGGAGCTGTTTTTT.

V usage is TRBV6-5 and J usage is TRBJ1-3; D may be TRBD1 (5 bases). There are 14 residues in the CDR3. CDR1 and CDR2 (germline): MNHEY, SVGAGI. Trimming took 5 bases from V and 1 from J, leaving 9 bases between them. The CDR3 DNA sequence: TGTGCCAGCAGTCGACAGCCATCTGGAAACACCATATATTTT. This codes for CASSRQPSGNTIYF.

The chain is built from TRBV2 and TRBJ1-2; TRBD1 might be the D (5 bases). CDR1 is SNHLY and CDR2 is FYNNEI in the germline V gene. V shed 4 bases and J shed 8 bases, with 14 bases lying between them. CDR3 size: 13 residues. Written as DNA, the CDR3 is TGTGCCAGCAGTGTAGGACAACTTAGCGGCTACACCTTC. Translation gives CASSVGQLSGYTF.

As DNA, the CDR3 is TGTGCCAGCAGCTTGTTAGCGGGGCAAGAGACCCAGTACTTC. This translates into CASSLLAGQETQYF. V is TRBV5-8 and J is TRBJ2-5; 8 nucleotides align to TRBD2. The germline CDR1 and CDR2 sequences are SGHTS and YDEGEE. CDR3 length: 14 amino acids. Unmatched junction bases numbered 1, after V lost 1 base and J lost 2 bases.

J is TRBJ2-7 and V is TRBV6-6, with D possibly being TRBD1 (5 bases). The CDR3 totals 13 residues. CDR1 is MNHNY and CDR2 is SVGAGI in the germline V gene (reference sequence). V lost 7 bases to trimming and J lost 4 bases, with 14 bases between them. CDR3 in DNA: TGTGCCAGCAAAGGGGCCCCCACATACGAGCAGTACGTC. It encodes CASKGAPTYEQYV.

The CDR3, as DNA: TGTGCCAGTAGTATTGCTGGACAGAAACAAGAGACCCAGTACTTC. Protein product: CASSIAGQKQETQYF. The chain couples TRBV19 to TRBJ2-5; D may be TRBD1 (6 bases). CDR3 length equals 15 residues. Germline V gene lookup returns CDR1 LNHDA and CDR2 SQIVND (reference sequence). The germline V and J ends were trimmed by 3 bases and 2 bases, with 13 bases remaining between them.

This chain joins TRBV7-2 and TRBJ1-2, with D perhaps matching TRBD1 (6 bases). The germline V and J ends were trimmed by 5 bases and 4 bases, with 17 bases remaining between them. The CDR3 consists of 15 residues. The germline V gene has CDR1 SGHTA and CDR2 FQGNSA. CDR3 amino acids: CASSRDTGAFYGYTF. CDR3 nucleotide sequence: TGTGCCAGCAGCCGGGACACCGGGGCTTTCTATGGCTACACCTTC. The whole variable domain, filled in from reference TRBV7-2 and TRBJ1-2, reads GAGVSQSPSNKVTEKGKDVELRCDPISGHTALYWYRQSLGQGLEFLIYFQGNSAPDKSGLPSDRFSAERTGGSVSTLTIQRTQQEDSAVYLCASSRDTGAFYGYTFGSGTRLTVV.

This sequence joins TRBV4-1 and TRBJ2-1; 7 positions match TRBD1. CDR1 and CDR2 from the germline V gene are MGHRA and YSYEKL. Trimming removed 4 bases from V and 6 bases from J; junction bases left unmatched: 9. This CDR3 has 15 amino acids. This CDR3 reads CASSLTTGSANEQFF. For the CDR3, the DNA is TGCGCCAGCAGCCTTACGACAGGGTCGGCCAATGAGCAGTTCTTC.

CDR3 protein: CASSSGLWETQYF. CDR3 sequence (DNA): TGTGCCAGCAGTTCGGGATTGTGGGAGACCCAGTACTTC. This chain links TRBV6-1 with TRBJ2-5; a possible D gene is TRBD2 (5 bases). V lost 5 bases, J lost 5 bases, and 12 bases lay in between. Germline lookup yields CDR1 MNHNS and CDR2 SASEGT. This CDR3 region has 13 residues.

A few counts support this clone. This chain links TRBV19 with TRBJ1-5; tentative D call: TRBD1 (6 bases). Trimming took 7 bases from V and 9 from J, leaving 13 bases between them. Germline values: CDR1 LNHDA, CDR2 SQIVND (reference sequence). There are 12 residues in the CDR3. CDR3 bases: TGTGCCAGTACCATCGGGGGCGGGCCCCAGCATTTT. It codes for CASTIGGGPQHF.

The rearrangement links TRBV11-3 to TRBJ2-3, with D unclear. Germline V CDR1 and CDR2: SGHNT, YENEEA. There are 11 residues in the CDR3. V was shortened by 3 bases and J by 5 bases, with 3 bases between the two germline ends. DNA of the CDR3: TGTGCCAGCAGCTTCAAAGATACGCAGTATTTT. Translation gives CASSFKDTQYF.

This clone was counted only a few times. The rearrangement uses TRBV30 and TRBJ2-1, with 12 bases fitting TRBD2. V dropped 1 base and J dropped 9; count of bases not matched to a gene: 7. The CDR3 totals 15 residues. Germline-derived CDR1 and CDR2 are GTSNPN and SVGIG (reference sequence). This CDR3 is CAWSGLAGGPGEQFF. The CDR3 nucleotides read TGTGCCTGGAGTGGTCTAGCGGGGGGGCCAGGTGAGCAGTTCTTC.

The V gene is TRBV27, the J gene TRBJ2-3, with TRBD1 matching over 7 bases. The CDR3 spans 14 residues. V gave up 6 bases and J gave up 5 bases; unmatched junction bases: 8. Germline CDR1 and CDR2: MNHEY and SMNVEV (reference sequence). CDR3 in DNA: TGTGCCAGCAGATGGACAGGCGCGGGAGATACGCAGTATTTT. Its translation is CASRWTGAGDTQYF.

The genes are TRBV30 and TRBJ2-5, with 12 bases aligning to TRBD2. The CDR3 contains 15 residues. Losses at the gene ends were 4 bases for V and 2 bases for J; bases not matched to a gene: 5. Germline V gene lookup returns CDR1 GTSNPN and CDR2 SVGIG (reference sequence). The CDR3 loop reads CAWNPSGGGQETQYF. The CDR3 DNA reads as TGTGCCTGGAATCCTAGCGGGGGGGGACAAGAGACCCAGTACTTC.

The chain recombines TRBV4-3 with TRBJ2-3, with 7 bases matching TRBD2. The CDR3 extends over 15 amino acids. Germline V gives CDR1 LGHNA, CDR2 YSLEER. Trimming at V came to 4 bases and at J to 3 bases, leaving 7 bases not matched to a gene. The CDR3 here is CASSLQIGGTDTQYF. CDR3 nucleotide sequence: TGCGCCAGCAGCCTGCAGATCGGGGGGACAGATACGCAGTATTTT.

The chain combines TRBV30 with TRBJ2-3; tentatively, D is TRBD1 (6 bases). CDR1 and CDR2 (germline): GTSNPN, SVGIG (reference sequence). The CDR3 is 12 amino acids. Between the trimmed V and J ends, which lost 3 bases and 4 bases, there was a span of 8 bases. CDR3 region: CAWSTGSDTQYF. In nucleotides, the CDR3 is TGTGCCTGGAGCACAGGGTCAGATACGCAGTATTTT.

The chain has TRBV27 and TRBJ1-1; no clear D gene. This CDR3 has 12 residues. The V end lost 6 bases, the J end lost 0 bases, and 5 bases lay between the germline ends. Looked up from germline, CDR1 is MNHEY and CDR2 is SMNVEV (reference sequence). The CDR3 is CASRTLNTEAFF. In DNA, the CDR3 is TGTGCCAGCAGAACCCTGAACACTGAAGCTTTCTTT.

The V and J genes are TRBV30 and TRBJ2-1, with D unresolved. The germline CDR1 and CDR2 sequences are GTSNPN and SVGIG (reference sequence). Trimming pared 0 bases from V and 4 bases from J, leaving 4 bases between. This CDR3 spans 12 amino acids. CDR3 nucleotides: TGTGCCTGGAGTGTACCGTACAATGAGCAGTTCTTC. It specifies CAWSVPYNEQFF.